One and the same sample provided the 17 T cell receptor beta chains below, sequenced in a study of T cell changes during pregnancy in multiple sclerosis. The method was immunoSEQ multiplex PCR; TCRdb's version includes in-frame clones alone and lacks a portion of them. The sample holds 50,000 or so clones, approximately 92% seen once. The sequenced sample was CD4+ T cells from peripheral blood mononuclear cells, obtained after pregnancy. These TCRs come from a female donor with multiple sclerosis, enrolled in a pregnancy study.

The CDR3 sequence is CSVDGNNRGSSYEQYF. The CDR3 region has the DNA TGCAGCGTTGACGGTAACAACAGGGGGAGCTCCTACGAGCAGTACTTC. The rearrangement links TRBV29-1 to TRBJ2-7; 8 positions agree with TRBD1. There are 16 residues in the CDR3. With 3 bases clipped from V and 0 bases from J, the junction kept 10 bases outside the gene matches. CDR1 SQVTM and CDR2 ANQGSEA come from the germline V gene.

The CDR3, as DNA: TGTGCCAGCAGCCTAGCGGGCCGGACCTACGAGCAGTACTTC. Translation: CASSLAGRTYEQYF. The gene calls are TRBV28 and TRBJ2-7; the match to TRBD2 covers 8 bases. This CDR3 comprises 14 residues. V lost 6 bases, J lost 2 bases, and 6 bases stayed unmatched. Germline V CDR1 and CDR2: MDHEN, SYDVKM. Based on the CDR3 plus reference TRBV28 and TRBJ2-7, the full variable domain is DVKVTQSSRYLVKRTGEKVFLECVQDMDHENMFWYRQDPGLGLRLIYFSYDVKMKEKGDIPEGYSVSREKKERFSLILESASTNQTSMYLCASSLAGRTYEQYFGPGTRLTVT.

The chain has TRBV2 and TRBJ1-2; 9 bases are a match to TRBD1. The CDR3 has 12 residues. With 6 bases clipped from V and 7 bases from J, the junction kept 3 bases outside the gene matches. CDR1 is SNHLY and CDR2 is FYNNEI in the germline V gene. The CDR3: CASRQGARGYTF. The CDR3 DNA follows: TGTGCCAGCAGACAGGGGGCGCGTGGCTACACCTTC.

V is TRBV13 and J is TRBJ2-3; 7 bases fit TRBD2. Trimming took 5 bases from V and 0 from J; bases not matched to a gene: 5. The CDR3 has 15 residues. The germline V gene has CDR1 PRHDT and CDR2 FYEKMQ (reference sequence). The CDR3 nucleotides read TGTGCCAGCAGCACCGGACTAGGTAGCACAGATACGCAGTATTTT. Translating it yields CASSTGLGSTDTQYF.

This clone was seen a single time. One end of the junction fails to match germline, which may point to a read error. The chain recombines TRBV7-7 with TRBJ2-2; 7 bases are shared with TRBD2. The CDR3 extends over 17 amino acids. Germline V lookup: CDR1 SSHAT, CDR2 FNYEAQ (reference sequence). CDR3 bases: TGTGCTAGCAGCTTATCTATAGTGGCTAGCGGCACCGGGGAGCTGTTTTTT. Translated: CASSLSIVASGTGELFF. Complete variable domain (other parts from reference TRBV7-7 and TRBJ2-2): GAGVSQSPRYKVTKRGQDVTLRCDPISSHATLYWYQQALGQGPEFLTYFNYEAQPDKSGLPSDRFSAERPEGSISTLTIQRTEQRDSAMYRCASSLSIVASGTGELFFGEGSRLTVL.

The CDR3 DNA sequence: TGTGCCAGCAGCCAAGAGGCACTAGCGGGAGCCCTTTTATACGAGCAGTACTTC. It encodes CASSQEALAGALLYEQYF. This chain connects TRBV14 to TRBJ2-7, with 11 bases identical to TRBD2. The ends lost 0 bases at V and 4 bases at J; junction bases unmatched: 11. This CDR3 has 18 amino acids. Germline CDR1 SGHDN, CDR2 FVKESK.

This chain joins TRBV5-6 and TRBJ2-5, with 10 bases fitting TRBD2. The V gene's germline CDR1 is SGHDT and CDR2 YYEEEE. The junction had 9 bases not matched to a gene; V was cut back by 3 bases and J by 1 base. This CDR3 has 17 residues. For the CDR3, the DNA is TGTGCCAGCAGCTCCGCCCAGCGGGAGGGCCGCCAAGAGACCCAGTACTTC. Protein sequence: CASSSAQREGRQETQYF.

V usage is TRBV29-1 and J usage is TRBJ1-5, with a tentative D call TRBD1 (5 bases). Deletions cut 5 bases from V and 3 bases from J, with 8 bases between. Germline V gives CDR1 SQVTM, CDR2 ANQGSEA. This CDR3 has 12 amino acids. The CDR3 DNA sequence: TGCAGCGTTTCAGGGTTCAATCAGCCCCAGCATTTT. Translated: CSVSGFNQPQHF.

The chain has TRBV11-2 and TRBJ2-7, with D perhaps matching TRBD1 (5 bases). Germline assignment: CDR1 SGHAT and CDR2 FQNNGV. V was cut by 5 bases and J by 2 bases, with 10 bases left in between. The CDR3 covers 13 residues. CDR3 DNA: TGTGCCAGCAGCCCTACAGGAGCCTACGAGCAGTACTTC. Its protein product is CASSPTGAYEQYF.

V is TRBV7-2 and J is TRBJ2-2; 14 positions agree with TRBD2. The CDR3 has 18 residues. Trimming took 5 bases from V and 6 from J; bases not matched to a gene: 11. The germline V gene encodes CDR1 SGHTA and CDR2 FQGNSA. CDR3: CASSRGTSGSLTSGELFF. The DNA for the CDR3 is TGTGCCAGCAGCAGAGGGACTAGCGGGAGTTTAACCTCCGGGGAGCTGTTTTTT. The variable domain in full, with the rest retrieved from reference TRBV7-2 and TRBJ2-2, is GAGVSQSPSNKVTEKGKDVELRCDPISGHTALYWYRQSLGQGLEFLIYFQGNSAPDKSGLPSDRFSAERTGGSVSTLTIQRTQQEDSAVYLCASSRGTSGSLTSGELFFGEGSRLTVL.

This clone was seen only a few times. The V call is TRBV10-3, the J call TRBJ2-6; a possible D gene is TRBD2 (5 bases). Trimming removed 7 bases at V and 2 bases at J, with 15 bases between. Germline loops: CDR1 ENHRY, CDR2 SYGVKD. The CDR3 totals 16 residues. The chain's CDR3 is CAITGNPRAGANVLTF. The CDR3 DNA sequence: TGTGCCATCACGGGGAACCCTAGGGCTGGGGCCAACGTCCTGACTTTC.

This chain connects TRBV27 to TRBJ1-5; D remains unclear. With 6 bases removed from V and 4 bases from J, the gap between germline ends came to 7 bases. This CDR3 has 12 residues. Germline loops: CDR1 MNHEY, CDR2 SMNVEV (reference sequence). CDR3 DNA: TGTGCCAGCAGATCTAGAAATCAGCCCCAGCATTTT. Translating it yields CASRSRNQPQHF.

V usage is TRBV30 and J usage is TRBJ1-2, with D tentatively TRBD1 (6 bases). Germline CDR1 reads GTSNPN; CDR2 reads SVGIG (reference sequence). This CDR3 comprises 14 residues. The V gene lost 3 bases and the J gene lost 6 bases, with 17 bases spanning the gap. The CDR3 region has the DNA TGTGCCTGGAGGAGGGGGACCGGTTGGGATGGCTACACCTTC. This encodes CAWRRGTGWDGYTF.

This rearrangement joins TRBV5-1 to TRBJ2-1; the match to TRBD1 covers 7 bases. The J segment lost 0 bases and the V segment lost 5 bases, leaving 8 bases of the junction unmatched. Germline V gene lookup returns CDR1 SGHRS and CDR2 YFSETQ. CDR3 length equals 16 residues. The CDR3 DNA reads as TGCGCCAGCAGGTCTGACAGGGAGAGCTCCTACAATGAGCAGTTCTTC. Its translation: CASRSDRESSYNEQFF.

The chain combines TRBV4-3 with TRBJ2-3; 14 bases are a match to TRBD2. This CDR3 is 18 amino acids long. CDR1 LGHNA and CDR2 YSLEER come from the germline V gene. The J segment lost 3 bases and the V segment lost 3 bases, leaving 8 bases of the junction unmatched. The CDR3 coding sequence is TGCGCCAGCAGCCAGGCCAGAGGACTAGCGGGAGGTACAGATACGCAGTATTTT. Amino acid sequence: CASSQARGLAGGTDTQYF.

The chain uses TRBV7-2 and TRBJ1-5; D is possibly TRBD1 (6 bases). Between the trimmed V and J ends, which lost 1 base and 4 bases, there was a span of 11 bases. CDR3 length equals 15 residues. In germline, CDR1 is SGHTA, CDR2 FQGNSA. In DNA form, the CDR3 reads TGTGCCAGCAGCTTAGACACAGGGTATAATCAGCCCCAGCATTTT. This codes for CASSLDTGYNQPQHF.

The count of this clone is one. V and J are TRBV5-4 and TRBJ1-3; TRBD1 matches at 9 bases. Germline V lookup: CDR1 SGHNT, CDR2 YYREEE (reference sequence). The CDR3 is 14 residues long. The trim removed 4 bases at V and 5 bases at J, leaving 4 bases unmatched. The CDR3 bases are TGTGCCAGCAGCGAGGGACAGGGAAGAAACACCATATATTTT. It translates to CASSEGQGRNTIYF.